Listed below are T cell receptor beta chains from one sample, sequenced in a study of shared clonotypes between healthy human individuals. Here immunoSEQ multiplex PCR was the method, and the copy in TCRdb shows in-frame clones only, minus some. The sample has roughly 2,500,000 clones; approximately 93% are singletons. Material: naive CD4+ T cells from PBMCs. The receptor set was obtained from a man aged 18 to 30 in good health. Some clones in this sample may be carry-over from other donors' samples. Both conserved end residues are part of each CDR3. The order of the fields is D gene, J gene, V gene, clone size, CDR3 DNA, CDR3 protein. D genes are given only for firm matches. The listing skips clone size in some rows; elsewhere it reads once, few, many or a size class.

TRBD1 TRBJ1-4 TRBV5-1 - TGCGCCAGCAGCTTAGGGACAGGCAATGAAAAACTGTTTTTT CASSLGTGNEKLFF
TRBD1 TRBJ2-7 TRBV6-6 - TGTGCCAGCAGTTACTCGCGGCAGGGGGCATACGAGCAGTACTTC CASSYSRQGAYEQYF
TRBD1 TRBJ2-5 TRBV29-1 - TGCAGCGTGACGACAGGGCATGAGACCCAGTACTTC CSVTTGHETQYF
- TRBJ1-4 TRBV5-1 - TGCGCCAGCAGACCGAGCGGGGCAACTAATGAAAAACTGTTTTTT CASRPSGATNEKLFF
TRBD1 TRBJ2-1 TRBV28 - TGTGCCAGCAGTTTTCCTCACAGGGGAAAGGATGAGCAGTTCTTC CASSFPHRGKDEQFF
- TRBJ1-1 TRBV18 few TGTGCCAGCTCACCACCGAAAGGGAACCCTGAAGCTTTCTTT CASSPPKGNPEAFF
- TRBJ1-4 TRBV28 - TGTGCCAGCAGTTTAGGGGAAAAACTGTTTTTT CASSLGEKLFF
TRBD2 TRBJ2-5 TRBV6-4 once TGTGCCAGCAACTTTCCTCCCCGGACTAGCGGGAGGTCGGGCGAGACCCAGTACTTC CASNFPPRTSGRSGETQYF
TRBD2 TRBJ2-1 TRBV19 - TGTGCCAGTAGTAGAGCGGGAGGGCCAGGGGAGCAGTTCTTC CASSRAGGPGEQFF
TRBD2 TRBJ2-3 TRBV5-3 - TGTGCCAGAAATTCACCGCATTTAGCGGGAGGGTTCGGCACAGATACGCAGTATTTT CARNSPHLAGGFGTDTQYF